This T cell receptor beta chain was sequenced for a study of shared clonotypes between healthy human individuals. Study as a whole: Sampling drew on donors who were a couple of women and three men aged 18 to 49. Every donor yielded three CD4 naive, three CD4 memory, two CD8 naive and one CD8 memory plate.

Original processing methods: Because ImmunoSEQ provided only junction sequences with no quality scores, the filtering differed. TCRdb's copy holds only in-frame clones and misses some; the assay was immunoSEQ multiplex PCR. V, J and clone size are those of that table, while D and trimming were read from the DNA. Counted here are some 900,000 clones, about 80% occurring once; the ten biggest clones make up about 1.5%. V lost 1 base, J lost 0 bases, and 2 bases stayed unmatched. Germline-derived CDR1 and CDR2 are SGHTA and FQGNSA. The CDR3 length is 16 residues. Negatively enriched CD4+ T cells were divided by CD45RA into naive and memory.

The receptor was isolated from a man aged 18 to 30 in good health. Sequencing was performed on memory CD4+ T cells sorted from blood. Stated subset: CD45RA-negative fraction. The V call is TRBV7-2, the J call TRBJ2-4; 8 bases match TRBD2. CDR3: CASSLGAGGAKNIQYF. Written as DNA, the CDR3 is TGTGCCAGCAGCTTAGGTGCGGGAGGAGCCAAAAACATTCAGTACTTC.